One and the same sample provided the 2 T cell receptor beta chains below, sequenced in a study of human T cells and chemical hapten exposure. TCRdb processed the RACE reads anew with MiXCR; each CDR3 protein has one entry. This table has approximately 320,000 distinct CDR3 sequences, about 5.4% appearing once. As for time point: pre-sensitization, week 0. The treatment: therapeutic diphenylcyclopropenone sensitization with weekly scalp DPC. Source: whole blood, taken in connection with sensitization to the hapten diphenylcyclopropenone (DPC). These receptors came from a woman aged 18-29 years with alopecia areata. Some clones in this sample may be carry-over from other donors' samples.

This clonotype occurred many times. The chain is built from TRBV3-1 and TRBJ1-5; a possible D gene is TRBD1 (6 bases). From germline, CDR1 is LGHDT and CDR2 YNNKEL (reference sequence). The CDR3 totals 14 residues. Between the trimmed V and J ends, which lost 4 bases and 6 bases, there was a span of 13 bases. CDR3 DNA sequence: TGTGCCAGCAGCCGCGGGGGGGCCGGTCAGCCCCAGCATTTT. This gives the protein CASSRGGAGQPQHF.

The V call is TRBV7-2, the J call TRBJ2-5; D is unresolved. Germline CDR1 is SGHTA and CDR2 is FQGNSA. The CDR3 sequence is 15 residues long. Trimming left V 5 bases short and J 3 bases short, with 16 bases between. The CDR3 coding sequence is TGTGCCAGCAGCCATCGGGCCGCCTCGGAAGAGACCCAGTACTTC. As protein: CASSHRAASEETQYF.